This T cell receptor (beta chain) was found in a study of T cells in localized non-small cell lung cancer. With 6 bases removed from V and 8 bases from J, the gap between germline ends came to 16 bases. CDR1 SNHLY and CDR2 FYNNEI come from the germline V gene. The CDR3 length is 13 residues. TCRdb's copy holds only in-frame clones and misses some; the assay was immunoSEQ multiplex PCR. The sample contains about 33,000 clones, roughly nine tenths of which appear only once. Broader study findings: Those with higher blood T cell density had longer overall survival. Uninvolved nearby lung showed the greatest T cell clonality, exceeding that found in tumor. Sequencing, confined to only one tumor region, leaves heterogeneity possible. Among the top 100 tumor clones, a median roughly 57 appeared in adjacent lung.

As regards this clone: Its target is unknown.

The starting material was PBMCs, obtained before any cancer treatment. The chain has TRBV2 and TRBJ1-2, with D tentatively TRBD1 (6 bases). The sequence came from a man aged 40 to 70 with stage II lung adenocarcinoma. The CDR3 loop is CASRGAASRGYTF. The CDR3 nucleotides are TGTGCCAGCAGGGGGGCAGCCTCACGCGGCTACACCTTC.